This entry features one TCR beta chain sequence. Antigen: not known. This specimen comes from a study of cytomegalovirus exposure and HLA in healthy donors. Study-wide findings and caveats: Earlier analysis found most TCR beta V segments productive about 90% or about 30% of the time. Excluded were some V segments that proved indistinguishable, including TRBV6-2 and TRBV6-3. A further, later analysis showed that HLA-associated TCR beta chains (compared with equally common others) were more clonally expanded. A later analysis reportedly found that, within productive TCRs, an Asian-associated ancestry cluster had fewer N-insertions than the mean observed across the approximately 700 donors.

Vbeta (60) and Jbeta (13) primers were used in the PCR. Produced via immunoSEQ multiplex PCR; TCRdb's table is partial and in-frame only. Among 120,000 or so clones listed, 55% to 75% were seen once. The CDR3 covers 15 residues. The germline V gene has CDR1 SEHNR and CDR2 FQNEAQ (reference sequence). The V gene lost 4 bases and the J gene lost 0 bases, with 10 bases spanning the gap. This chain links TRBV7-9 with TRBJ1-3; D may be TRBD1 (5 bases). The sequence was obtained from a man aged 25-40 years in good health and CMV-seronegative. The sample comprised PBMCs. CDR3 in DNA: TGTGCCAGCAGCTCCCCAGGGTACTCTGGAAACACCATATATTTT. It encodes CASSSPGYSGNTIYF.